This TCR beta chain comes out of a study of T cell changes during pregnancy in multiple sclerosis. The table came from immunoSEQ multiplex PCR; TCRdb's copy has only in-frame clones and leaves some out. The table shows fewer than 40,000 clones, with 75% to 95% occurring only once. The germline V gene encodes CDR1 WNHNN and CDR2 SYGVQD (reference sequence). The CDR3 consists of 13 residues. V lost 2 bases and J 5 bases, leaving 7 bases between the germline ends. This clonotype was sampled from a female donor with multiple sclerosis, enrolled in a pregnancy study. The rearrangement links TRBV10-1 to TRBJ2-1, with D hard to call. The sequences come from CD8+ T cells from peripheral blood mononuclear cells, collected before pregnancy. In DNA form, the CDR3 reads TGCGCCAGCAGTGAGATCCCTGACAATGAGCAGTTCTTC. Protein product: CASSEIPDNEQFF.